Given below is one TCR beta chain in context. The antigen is not known. V lost 2 bases to trimming and J lost 6 bases, with 14 bases between them. This CDR3 has 16 amino acids. Germline V CDR1 and CDR2: MNHNS, SASEGT. This specimen belongs to a study of tumor-infiltrating lymphocytes in localized non-small cell lung cancer. Study-level background: The cohort mixed smokers and never-smokers, several histologies, and some post-neoadjuvant-chemotherapy samples. Tumor tissue and non-adjacent uninvolved lung came from each patient. Study-wide findings and caveats: Different pieces of the same tissue went to different assays, confounding technical variation with intratumor heterogeneity. IM1 and IM2 tumors showed no difference in T-cell fraction.

Method: immunoSEQ multiplex PCR; TCRdb's copy keeps in-frame clones and lacks some. The table has 16,000 or so clones, around 72% seen once. The sequence came from a human donor with non-small cell lung cancer. The sample was lung tumor tissue. The rearrangement joins TRBV6-1 to TRBJ1-6, with D unclear. CDR3 coding DNA: TGTGCCAGCAGTGAACTGGGCAGGATGACTAATTCACCCCTCCACTTT. Protein: CASSELGRMTNSPLHF.